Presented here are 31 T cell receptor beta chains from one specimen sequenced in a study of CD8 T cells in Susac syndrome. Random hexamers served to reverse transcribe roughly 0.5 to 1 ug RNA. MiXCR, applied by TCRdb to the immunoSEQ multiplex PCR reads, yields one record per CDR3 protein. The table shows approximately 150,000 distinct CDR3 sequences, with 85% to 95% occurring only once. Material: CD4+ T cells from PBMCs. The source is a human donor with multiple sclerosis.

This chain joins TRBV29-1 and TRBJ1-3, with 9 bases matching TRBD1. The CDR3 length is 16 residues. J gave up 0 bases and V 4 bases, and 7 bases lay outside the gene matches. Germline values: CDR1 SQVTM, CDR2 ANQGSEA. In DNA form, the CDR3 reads TGCAGCGTTGTGTGGGGACAGGGCATCTCTGGAAACACCATATATTTT. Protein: CSVVWGQGISGNTIYF.

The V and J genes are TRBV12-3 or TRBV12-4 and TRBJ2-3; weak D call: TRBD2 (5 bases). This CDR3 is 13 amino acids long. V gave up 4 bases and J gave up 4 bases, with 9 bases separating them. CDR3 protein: CASSSRGPDTQYF. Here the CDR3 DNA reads TGTGCCAGCAGTTCGAGAGGGCCAGATACGCAGTATTTT.

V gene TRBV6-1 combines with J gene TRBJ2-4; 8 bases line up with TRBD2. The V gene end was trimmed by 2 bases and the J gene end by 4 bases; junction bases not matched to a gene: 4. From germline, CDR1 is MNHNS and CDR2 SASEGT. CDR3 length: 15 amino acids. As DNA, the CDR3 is TGTGCCAGCAGTGAACCCCCTAGCGGGAAAAACATTCAGTACTTC. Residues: CASSEPPSGKNIQYF.

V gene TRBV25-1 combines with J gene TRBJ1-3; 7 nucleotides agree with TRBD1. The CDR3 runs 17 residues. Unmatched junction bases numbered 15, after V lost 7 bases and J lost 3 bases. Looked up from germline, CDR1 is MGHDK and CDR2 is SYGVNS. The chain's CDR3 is CASTATWTGKSGNTIYF. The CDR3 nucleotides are TGTGCCAGCACCGCGACCTGGACAGGAAAGAGTGGAAACACCATATATTTT.

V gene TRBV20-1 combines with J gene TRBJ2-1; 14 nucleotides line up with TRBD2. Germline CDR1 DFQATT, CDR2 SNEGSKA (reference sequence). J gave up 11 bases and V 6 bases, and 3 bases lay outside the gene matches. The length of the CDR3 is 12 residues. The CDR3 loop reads CSARTSGGQQFF. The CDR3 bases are TGCAGTGCAAGGACTAGCGGGGGGCAGCAGTTCTTC.

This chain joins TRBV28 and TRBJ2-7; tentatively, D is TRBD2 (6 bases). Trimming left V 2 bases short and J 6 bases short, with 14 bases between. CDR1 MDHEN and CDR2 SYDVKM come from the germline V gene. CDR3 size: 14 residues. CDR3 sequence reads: CASSLAGSSGEQYF. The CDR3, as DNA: TGTGCCAGCAGTTTAGCGGGATCATCCGGCGAGCAGTACTTC.

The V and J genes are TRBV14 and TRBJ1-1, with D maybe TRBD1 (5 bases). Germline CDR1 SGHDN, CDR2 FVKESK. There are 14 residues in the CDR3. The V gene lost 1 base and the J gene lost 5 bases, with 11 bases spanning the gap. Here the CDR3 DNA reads TGTGCCAGCAGCCAAGTATCAGGGCGGACTGAAGCTTTCTTT. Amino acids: CASSQVSGRTEAFF. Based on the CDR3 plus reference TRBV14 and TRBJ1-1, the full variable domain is EAGVTQFPSHSVIEKGQTVTLRCDPISGHDNLYWYRRVMGKEIKFLLHFVKESKQDESGMPNNRFLAERTGGTYSTLKVQPAELEDSGVYFCASSQVSGRTEAFFGQGTRLTVV.

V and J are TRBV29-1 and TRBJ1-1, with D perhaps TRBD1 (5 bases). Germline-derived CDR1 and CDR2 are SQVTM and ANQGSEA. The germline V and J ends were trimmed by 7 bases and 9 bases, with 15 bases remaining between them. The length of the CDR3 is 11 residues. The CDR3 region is CSGLFGAQAFF. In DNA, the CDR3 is TGCAGCGGGCTCTTTGGGGCGCAAGCTTTCTTT.

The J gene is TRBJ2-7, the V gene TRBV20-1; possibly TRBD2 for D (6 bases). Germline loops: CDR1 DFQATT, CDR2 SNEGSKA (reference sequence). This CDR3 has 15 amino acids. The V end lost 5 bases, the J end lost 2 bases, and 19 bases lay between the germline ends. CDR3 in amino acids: CSAATRGRRPYEQYF. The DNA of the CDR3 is TGCAGTGCTGCCACTCGGGGGAGAAGGCCCTACGAGCAGTACTTC.

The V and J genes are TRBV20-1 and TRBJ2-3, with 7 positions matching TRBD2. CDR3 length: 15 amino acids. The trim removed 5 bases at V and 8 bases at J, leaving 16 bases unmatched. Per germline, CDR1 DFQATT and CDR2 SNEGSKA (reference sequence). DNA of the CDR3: TGCAGTGCTCTTAGCCGGGACCCCCAGCGGGGTACGCAGTATTTT. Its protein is CSALSRDPQRGTQYF.

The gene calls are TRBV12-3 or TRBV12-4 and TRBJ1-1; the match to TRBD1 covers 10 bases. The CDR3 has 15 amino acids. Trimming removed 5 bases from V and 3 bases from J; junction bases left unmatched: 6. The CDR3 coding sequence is TGTGCCAGCAGTCCCCGGACAGGGGGTTACACTGAAGCTTTCTTT. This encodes CASSPRTGGYTEAFF.

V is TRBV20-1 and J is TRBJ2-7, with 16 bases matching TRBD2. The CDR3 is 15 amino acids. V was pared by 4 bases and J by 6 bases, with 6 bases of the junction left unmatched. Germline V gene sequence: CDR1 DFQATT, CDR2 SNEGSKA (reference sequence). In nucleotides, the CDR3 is TGCAGTGCTACGGGACTAGCGGGAGGGAGGGGCGAGCAGTACTTC. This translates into CSATGLAGGRGEQYF.

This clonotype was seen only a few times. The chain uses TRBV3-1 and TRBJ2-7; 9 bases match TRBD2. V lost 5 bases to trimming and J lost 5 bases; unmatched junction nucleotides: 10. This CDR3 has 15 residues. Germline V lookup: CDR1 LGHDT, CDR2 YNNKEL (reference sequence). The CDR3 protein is CASSSFQRGVDEQYF. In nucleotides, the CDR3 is TGTGCCAGCAGCTCCTTTCAGCGGGGGGTAGACGAGCAGTACTTC.

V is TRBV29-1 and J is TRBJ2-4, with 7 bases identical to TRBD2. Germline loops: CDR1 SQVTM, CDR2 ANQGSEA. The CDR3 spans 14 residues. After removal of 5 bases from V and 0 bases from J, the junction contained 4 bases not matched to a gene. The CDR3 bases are TGCAGCGTTACCGGGAGGCTAGCCAAAAACATTCAGTACTTC. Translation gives CSVTGRLAKNIQYF.

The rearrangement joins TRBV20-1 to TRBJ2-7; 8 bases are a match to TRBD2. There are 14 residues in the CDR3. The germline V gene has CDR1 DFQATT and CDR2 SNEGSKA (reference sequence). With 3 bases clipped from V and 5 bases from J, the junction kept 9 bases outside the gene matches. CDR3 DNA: TGCAGTGCTAGTAGCGTCGGACTAGCTGACGAGCAGTACTTC. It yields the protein CSASSVGLADEQYF.

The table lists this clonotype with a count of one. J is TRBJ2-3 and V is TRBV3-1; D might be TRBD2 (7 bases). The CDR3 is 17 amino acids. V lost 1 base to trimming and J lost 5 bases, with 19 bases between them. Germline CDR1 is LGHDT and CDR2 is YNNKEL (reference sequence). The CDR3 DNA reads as TGTGCCAGCAGCCAAGTCGGGGGCGGGGGCTCAGGAGATACGCAGTATTTT. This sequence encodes CASSQVGGGGSGDTQYF.

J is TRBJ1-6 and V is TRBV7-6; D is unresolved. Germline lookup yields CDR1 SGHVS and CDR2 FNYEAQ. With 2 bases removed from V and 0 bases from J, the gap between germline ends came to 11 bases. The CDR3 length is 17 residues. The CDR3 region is CASSLHPESSYNSPLHF. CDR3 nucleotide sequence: TGTGCCAGCAGCTTACACCCGGAGAGCTCCTATAATTCACCCCTCCACTTT.

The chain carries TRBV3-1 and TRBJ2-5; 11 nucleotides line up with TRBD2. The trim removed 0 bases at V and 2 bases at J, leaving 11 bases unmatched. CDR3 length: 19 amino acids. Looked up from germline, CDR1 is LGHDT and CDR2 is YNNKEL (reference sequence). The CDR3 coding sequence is TGTGCCAGCAGCCAAGAGTTGAGAATAGCGGGAGGGCCTCAAGAGACCCAGTACTTC. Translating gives CASSQELRIAGGPQETQYF.

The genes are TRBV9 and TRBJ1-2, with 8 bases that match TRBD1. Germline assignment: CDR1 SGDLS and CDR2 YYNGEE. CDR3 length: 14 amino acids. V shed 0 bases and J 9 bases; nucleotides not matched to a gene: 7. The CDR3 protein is CASSVESQGASYTF. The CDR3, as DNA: TGTGCCAGCAGCGTAGAATCTCAGGGGGCTAGCTACACCTTC.

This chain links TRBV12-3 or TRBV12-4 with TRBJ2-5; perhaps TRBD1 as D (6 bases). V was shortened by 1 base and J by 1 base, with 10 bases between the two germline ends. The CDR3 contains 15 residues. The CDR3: CASSLGDRLQETQYF. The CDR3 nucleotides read TGTGCCAGCAGTTTAGGAGACAGGCTCCAAGAGACCCAGTACTTC.

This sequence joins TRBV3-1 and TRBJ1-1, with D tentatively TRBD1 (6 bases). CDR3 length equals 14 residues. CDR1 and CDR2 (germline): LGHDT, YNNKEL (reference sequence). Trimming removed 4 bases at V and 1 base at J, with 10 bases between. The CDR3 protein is CASSPRTANTEAFF. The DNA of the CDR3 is TGTGCCAGCAGCCCCCGGACAGCGAACACTGAAGCTTTCTTT.

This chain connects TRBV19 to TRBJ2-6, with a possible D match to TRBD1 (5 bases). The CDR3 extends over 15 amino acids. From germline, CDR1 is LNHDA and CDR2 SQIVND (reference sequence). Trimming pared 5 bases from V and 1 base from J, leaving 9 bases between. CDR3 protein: CASSEQASGANVLTF. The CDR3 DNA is TGTGCCAGTAGTGAACAGGCTTCTGGGGCCAACGTCCTGACTTTC.

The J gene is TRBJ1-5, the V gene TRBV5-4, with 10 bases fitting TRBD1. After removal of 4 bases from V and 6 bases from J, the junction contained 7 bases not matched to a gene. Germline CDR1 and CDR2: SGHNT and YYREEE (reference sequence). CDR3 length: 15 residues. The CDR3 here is CASSRGGQGGQPQHF. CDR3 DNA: TGTGCCAGCAGCCGGGGTGGACAGGGGGGTCAGCCCCAGCATTTT.

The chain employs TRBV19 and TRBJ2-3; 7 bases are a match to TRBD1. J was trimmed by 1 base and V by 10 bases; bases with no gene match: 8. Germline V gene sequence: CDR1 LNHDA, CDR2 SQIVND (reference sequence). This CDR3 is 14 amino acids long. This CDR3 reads CATYRQGGTDTQYF. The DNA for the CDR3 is TGTGCCACTTACAGACAGGGAGGCACAGATACGCAGTATTTT.

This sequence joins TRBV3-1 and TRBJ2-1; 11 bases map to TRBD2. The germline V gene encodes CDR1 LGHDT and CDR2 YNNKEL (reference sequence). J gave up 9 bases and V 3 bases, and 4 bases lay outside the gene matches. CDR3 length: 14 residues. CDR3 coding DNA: TGTGCCAGCAGCCAGGCGCTAGCGGGAGGTGAGCAGTTCTTC. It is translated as CASSQALAGGEQFF.

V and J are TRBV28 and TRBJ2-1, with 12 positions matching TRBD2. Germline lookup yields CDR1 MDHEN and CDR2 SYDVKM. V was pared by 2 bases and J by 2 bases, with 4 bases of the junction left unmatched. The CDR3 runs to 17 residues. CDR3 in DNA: TGTGCCAGCAGTTTAAGAAGGACTAGCGGGACCTACAATGAGCAGTTCTTC. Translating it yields CASSLRRTSGTYNEQFF.

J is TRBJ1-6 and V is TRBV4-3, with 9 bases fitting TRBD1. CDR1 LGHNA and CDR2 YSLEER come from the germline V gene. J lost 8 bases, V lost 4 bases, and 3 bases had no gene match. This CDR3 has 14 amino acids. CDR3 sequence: CASSLRTGDSPLHF. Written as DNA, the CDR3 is TGCGCCAGCAGCCTACGGACAGGGGATTCACCCCTCCACTTT.

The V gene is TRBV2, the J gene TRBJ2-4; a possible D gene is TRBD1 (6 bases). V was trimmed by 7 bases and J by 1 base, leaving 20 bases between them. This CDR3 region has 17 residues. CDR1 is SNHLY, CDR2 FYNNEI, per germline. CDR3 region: CASTGSTGGVAKNIQYF. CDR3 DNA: TGTGCCAGCACAGGCTCGACAGGTGGAGTGGCCAAAAACATTCAGTACTTC.

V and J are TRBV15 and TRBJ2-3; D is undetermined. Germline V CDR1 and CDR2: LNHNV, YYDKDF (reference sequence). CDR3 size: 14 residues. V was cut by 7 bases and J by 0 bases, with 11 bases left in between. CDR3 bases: TGTGCCACCATGGCATTTGCTAGCACAGATACGCAGTATTTT. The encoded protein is CATMAFASTDTQYF.

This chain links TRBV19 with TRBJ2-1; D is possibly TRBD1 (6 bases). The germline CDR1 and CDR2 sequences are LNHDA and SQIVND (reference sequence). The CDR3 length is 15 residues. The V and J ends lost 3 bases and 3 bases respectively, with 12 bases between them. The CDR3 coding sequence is TGTGCCAGTAGTATCGGAACAGGGATCTACAATGAGCAGTTCTTC. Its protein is CASSIGTGIYNEQFF.

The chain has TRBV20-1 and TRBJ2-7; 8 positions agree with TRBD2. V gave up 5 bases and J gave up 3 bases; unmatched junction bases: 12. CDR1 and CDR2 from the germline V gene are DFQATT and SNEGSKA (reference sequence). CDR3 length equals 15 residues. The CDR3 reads CSARAESGSVYEQYF. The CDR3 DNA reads TGCAGTGCTCGCGCAGAGAGCGGGAGTGTCTACGAGCAGTACTTC.